This T cell receptor (beta chain) was captured by sequencing in a study of blood T cell repertoires in COVID-19. Per the original data handling: Reference gene primer amplification yielded estimated nucleated cell counts. The protocol was immunoSEQ multiplex PCR, while the TCRdb copy is restricted to in-frame clones and leaves out a portion. D and trimming come from the DNA, and the V and J calls and clone size come from that table. The top ten hold about 5.6% of the sample, which has about 200,000 clones, roughly 82% seen once. The cohort comprised adults aged about 18 to 100 years residing in approximately 25 US areas. V gave up 4 bases and J gave up 1 base, with 10 bases separating them. From germline, CDR1 is LNHDA and CDR2 SQIVND (reference sequence). This CDR3 has 14 amino acids.

The source of this sequence is a middle-aged man with acute COVID-19. The source material was PBMCs or T cells enriched from blood (not recorded which). The rearrangement joins TRBV19 to TRBJ1-1; D remains unclear. The DNA of the CDR3 is TGTGCCAGTAGTACCCGAACATGGAACACTGAAGCTTTCTTT. Translating it yields CASSTRTWNTEAFF. Together with reference TRBV19 and TRBJ1-1, the CDR3 gives the full variable domain: DGGITQSPKYLFRKEGQNVTLSCEQNLNHDAMYWYRQDPGQGLRLIYYSQIVNDFQKGDIAEGYSVSREKKESFPLTVTSAQKNPTAFYLCASSTRTWNTEAFFGQGTRLTVV.